One sample yielded the 15 T cell receptor beta chains listed below, sequenced in a study of T cell clones after liver transplantation. Here immunoSEQ multiplex PCR was the method, and the copy in TCRdb shows in-frame clones only, minus some. The sample includes roughly 100,000 clones, roughly 80% of them seen just once. This specimen was CD4+ T cells from blood, taken before liver transplant. The receptors were gathered from a human donor who received a liver transplant.

This clone was recorded only once. CDR3 sequence reads: CASTNSGSKNTGELFF. CDR3 bases: TGTGCCAGCACCAATAGCGGGAGCAAGAACACCGGGGAGCTGTTTTTT. V gene TRBV9 combines with J gene TRBJ2-2; 9 positions match TRBD2. The CDR3 is 16 residues long. Germline assignment: CDR1 SGDLS and CDR2 YYNGEE. J gave up 1 base and V 6 bases, and 7 bases lay outside the gene matches.

The rearrangement uses TRBV7-9 and TRBJ1-1, with TRBD1 as a possible D gene (6 bases). The CDR3 has 17 residues. The germline V gene has CDR1 SEHNR and CDR2 FQNEAQ (reference sequence). The ends were cut back, 3 bases at V and 0 bases at J, with 17 bases in the middle. As DNA, the CDR3 is TGTGCCAGCAGCTTGGGCCTAACGACAGGCATGAACACTGAAGCTTTCTTT. As protein: CASSLGLTTGMNTEAFF.

This clone has just a few counts. The rearrangement links TRBV2 to TRBJ1-5; possible D gene TRBD1, 5 bases. The V and J ends lost 7 bases and 4 bases respectively, with 17 bases between them. From germline, CDR1 is SNHLY and CDR2 FYNNEI. This CDR3 contains 15 residues. CDR3 in DNA: TGTGCCAGCACCTTGACAGTGGTAGGTAATCAGCCCCAGCATTTT. Translating gives CASTLTVVGNQPQHF.

This clone has a count of ten or more. The CDR3 protein is CASSSSLYSNQPQHF. The CDR3 DNA reads as TGTGCCAGCAGCTCGTCCCTCTATAGCAATCAGCCCCAGCATTTT. This sequence joins TRBV5-6 and TRBJ1-5; D is unclear. Germline CDR1 is SGHDT and CDR2 is YYEEEE. The CDR3 covers 15 residues. Trimming removed 3 bases from V and 0 bases from J, with 10 bases in between.

This sequence joins TRBV28 and TRBJ2-2; D possibly corresponds to TRBD2 (6 bases). The germline gives CDR1 MDHEN, CDR2 SYDVKM. Deletions cut 5 bases from V and 1 base from J, with 11 bases between. The CDR3 is 15 residues long. The CDR3 coding sequence is TGTGCCAGCAGTCTGCCGGGACTGAACACCGGGGAGCTGTTTTTT. Amino acids: CASSLPGLNTGELFF.

This clone was found once. CDR3 bases: TGTGCCAGCAGTTTCGGAGGTGGTCAAGAGACCCAGTACTTC. Translated: CASSFGGGQETQYF. The J gene is TRBJ2-5, the V gene TRBV28, with D perhaps matching TRBD2 (5 bases). The CDR3 has 14 amino acids. Germline V CDR1 and CDR2: MDHEN, SYDVKM. With 3 bases removed from V and 2 bases from J, the gap between germline ends came to 10 bases.

This clone was counted a single time. The chain links TRBV7-8 to TRBJ1-5; 7 bases match TRBD1. CDR3 size: 14 residues. The germline V gene encodes CDR1 SGHVS and CDR2 FQNEAQ. V shed 3 bases, J shed 4 bases, and the junction held 3 bases outside the gene matches. CDR3 residues: CASSFAGGNQPQHF. The CDR3, as DNA: TGTGCCAGCAGCTTTGCAGGGGGAAATCAGCCCCAGCATTTT.

For the CDR3, the DNA is TGTGCTAGTGGCCCTTCTAGGCTCATCGCCTACGAGCAGTACTTC. Its translation: CASGPSRLIAYEQYF. The chain recombines TRBV12-5 with TRBJ2-7; D gene uncertain. The CDR3 extends over 15 amino acids. Trimming took 6 bases from V and 2 from J, leaving 17 bases between them. Germline lookup yields CDR1 LGHNT and CDR2 FRNRAP.

The chain uses TRBV5-4 and TRBJ1-5; D remains ambiguous. This CDR3 contains 16 residues. V lost 4 bases to trimming and J lost 4 bases, with 18 bases between them. Germline V gene data show CDR1 as SGHNT and CDR2 as YYREEE (reference sequence). The CDR3 region has the DNA TGTGCCAGCAGCCAAGGCCCTTATCGAGGGAATCAGCCCCAGCATTTT. Translated, it gives CASSQGPYRGNQPQHF.

The gene calls are TRBV28 and TRBJ1-6; 7 positions match TRBD1. This CDR3 spans 14 amino acids. Looked up from germline, CDR1 is MDHEN and CDR2 is SYDVKM. V trimming: 8 bases; J trimming: 4 bases; junction bases outside the gene matches: 5. The CDR3 reads CASWYRGYNSPLHF. The CDR3 region has the DNA TGTGCCAGCTGGTACAGGGGTTATAATTCACCCCTCCACTTT.

The chain combines TRBV9 with TRBJ2-7; 7 bases align to TRBD1. CDR1 and CDR2 from the germline V gene are SGDLS and YYNGEE. This CDR3 contains 16 residues. V was clipped by 3 bases and J by 3 bases; unmatched bases: 12. The CDR3, as DNA: TGTGCCAGCAGCGCCACAGGGGATTACAGTTACTACGAGCAGTACTTC. Translation: CASSATGDYSYYEQYF.

The chain is built from TRBV2 and TRBJ2-3; tentatively, D is TRBD2 (6 bases). In germline, CDR1 is SNHLY, CDR2 FYNNEI. Trimming cost V 3 bases and J 4 bases, with 14 bases left between them. The CDR3 has 15 amino acids. CDR3 loop: CASSDGVPGADTQYF. As DNA, the CDR3 is TGTGCCAGCAGTGACGGGGTACCGGGGGCAGATACGCAGTATTTT.

This clone was recorded a few times. The gene calls are TRBV7-2 and TRBJ2-7, with 10 positions matching TRBD1. The CDR3 sequence is 15 residues long. V shed 5 bases and J 4 bases; nucleotides not matched to a gene: 8. From germline, CDR1 is SGHTA and CDR2 FQGNSA. CDR3 nucleotides: TGTGCCAGCAGCACCAGACAGGGGGCGCTGTACGAGCAGTACTTC. Translated: CASSTRQGALYEQYF.

This clone was picked up one time. The chain joins TRBV7-9 to TRBJ2-7; 8 bases align to TRBD1. This CDR3 region has 15 residues. With 5 bases clipped from V and 3 bases from J, the junction kept 9 bases outside the gene matches. Germline V gene sequence: CDR1 SEHNR, CDR2 FQNEAQ (reference sequence). The DNA of the CDR3 is TGTGCCAGCAGCCCGAGGGGCGACAGGGGCTACGAGCAGTACTTC. It translates to CASSPRGDRGYEQYF.

The chain uses TRBV5-6 and TRBJ2-7; the D gene is possibly TRBD1 (5 bases). The ends were cut back, 5 bases at V and 2 bases at J, with 17 bases in the middle. This CDR3 region has 15 residues. Germline loops: CDR1 SGHDT, CDR2 YYEEEE. The CDR3 here is CASSYLLRTTYEQYF. The CDR3 DNA reads as TGTGCCAGCAGTTACCTGCTACGGACAACCTACGAGCAGTACTTC.